Following are 17 T cell receptor beta chains from one sample sequenced in a study of T cell clonality in common variable immunodeficiency. TCRdb's table, derived via immunoSEQ multiplex PCR, lists solely in-frame clones and lacks some. Recorded here are more than 8,000 clones, none singletons. Points from the study as a whole: In common variable immunodeficiency, TCR beta chains reportedly carried fewer deletions and N-nucleotide insertions.

Their specific antigens are unknown. The sequenced sample consisted of peripheral blood mononuclear cells. The receptor set was obtained from a human donor with common variable immunodeficiency.

This clone was detected many times. The read terminates 3 residues before the CDR3 end, so the remaining end is supplied by the germline J gene. This chain connects TRBV29-1 to TRBJ2-3; D is uncertain. This CDR3 is built from 14 residues. The V end lost 4 bases, the J end lost 0 bases, and 11 bases lay between the germline ends. The germline gives CDR1 SQVTM, CDR2 ANQGSEA. The CDR3: CSVGAGTSTDTQYF. The CDR3 bases that were read are TGCAGCGTTGGAGCAGGAACTAGCACAGATACG.

This clone was picked up many times. The read ends 3 residues before the CDR3 terminus; that terminus is restored from the germline J gene. The chain combines TRBV12-3 or TRBV12-4 with TRBJ2-5, with D hard to call. Between the trimmed V and J ends, which lost 1 base and 1 base, there was a span of 4 bases. The CDR3 has 13 amino acids. Incomplete CDR3 DNA: TGTGCCAGCAGTTTAGGTCTCCAAGAGACC. Translated, it gives CASSLGLQET. The full CDR3 sequence reads CASSLGLQETQYF.

This clone was seen many times. The CDR3 is cut off 3 residues early in the read; its end comes from the germline J gene. This chain connects TRBV2 to TRBJ2-3, with D possibly TRBD2 on 5 matching bases. With 2 bases removed from V and 3 bases from J, the gap between germline ends came to 12 bases. The CDR3 runs 15 residues. Germline V gene lookup returns CDR1 SNHLY and CDR2 FYNNEI. CDR3 bases read: TGTGCCAGCAGTGAAAATCGGGGTACAACAGATACG. It codes for CASSENRGTTDT. The complete CDR3 protein is CASSENRGTTDTQYF.

This clone was found many times. Read data end 3 residues before the CDR3 end; the end is taken from the germline J gene. The chain uses TRBV5-1 and TRBJ1-4, with D uncertain. V was trimmed by 0 bases and J by 7 bases, leaving 13 bases between them. The germline V gene encodes CDR1 SGHRS and CDR2 YFSETQ. CDR3 length: 15 residues. CDR3 DNA, as far as it was read: TGCGCCAGCAGCTTGGGGGCCCCTGCGAGTGAAAAA. Amino acids: CASSLGAPASEK. The CDR3 in its entirety is CASSLGAPASEKLFF. Supplemented by reference TRBV5-1 and TRBJ1-4, the full variable domain reads KAGVTQTPRYLIKTRGQQVTLSCSPISGHRSVSWYQQTPGQGLQFLFEYFSETQRNKGNFPGRFSGRQFSNSRSEMNVSTLELGDSALYLCASSLGAPASEKLFFGSGTQLSVL.

This clone has more than one count but fewer than ten. The observed sequence ends 3 residues before the CDR3 terminus, with the missing tail filled in from the germline J gene. The chain is built from TRBV18 and TRBJ2-7; D is undetermined. The CDR3 is made up of 17 amino acids. Between the trimmed V and J ends, which lost 1 base and 0 bases, there was a span of 16 bases. Germline CDR1 KGHSH, CDR2 LQKENI. The CDR3 loop reads CASSPRGVSESSYEQYF. CDR3 bases read: TGTGCCAGCTCACCACGCGGTGTCAGCGAGAGCTCCTACGAG.

Ten or more counts support this clone. The read finishes 3 residues shy of the CDR3 end, and the germline J gene is used to complete it. V usage is TRBV6-1 and J usage is TRBJ1-1, with TRBD1 identical over 9 bases. Per the germline V gene, CDR1 is MNHNS and CDR2 is SASEGT. V lost 3 bases, J lost 2 bases, and 4 bases stayed unmatched. The CDR3 has 15 residues. The part of the CDR3 DNA that was read is TGTGCCAGCAGTGACCCGGGACAGGGAAACACTGAA. Translation: CASSDPGQGNTE. The entire CDR3 protein reads CASSDPGQGNTEAFF.

At least ten counts were recorded for this clone. The CDR3 end falls 3 residues outside the read, so it is completed with the germline J gene. The chain links TRBV3-1 (or the pseudogene TRBV3-2) to TRBJ2-1, with 9 bases lining up with TRBD2. Germline V gives CDR1 LGHDT, CDR2 YNNKEL (reference sequence). The V gene end was trimmed by 4 bases and the J gene end by 4 bases; junction bases not matched to a gene: 8. The CDR3 is 16 amino acids. This chain's CDR3 is CASSRLGGRAYNEQFF. Incomplete CDR3 DNA: TGTGCCAGCAGCCGGCTTGGCGGGAGGGCGTACAATGAG.

Many counts were recorded for this clone. This CDR3 is CSATMFRTPDQPQHF. Incomplete CDR3 DNA: TGCAGTGCCACGATGTTCAGGACACCGGATCAGCCC. This chain connects TRBV20-1 to TRBJ1-5; D is possibly TRBD1 (5 bases). The CDR3 end falls 3 residues outside the read, so it is completed with the germline J gene. V was shortened by 6 bases and J by 5 bases, with 20 bases between the two germline ends. Germline loops: CDR1 DFQATT, CDR2 SNEGSKA (reference sequence). The CDR3 has 15 residues.

This clone was counted many times. Sequencing ends 3 residues short of the CDR3 end; the germline J gene provides the rest. This sequence joins TRBV2 and TRBJ1-1; the D is unclear. This CDR3 spans 15 amino acids. CDR1 and CDR2 (germline): SNHLY, FYNNEI. Trimming took off 6 bases at V and 0 bases at J, with 14 bases between the two ends. The DNA read from the CDR3 is TGTGCCAGCAGGGTTGAGTTAGTTATGAACACTGAA. Its translation: CASRVELVMNTE. The complete CDR3 sequence is CASRVELVMNTEAFF.

This clone was seen at least ten times. The sequence runs out 3 residues before the end of the CDR3; the remainder is reconstructed from the germline J gene. The chain has TRBV11-2 and TRBJ1-6; tentatively, D is TRBD1 (5 bases). The CDR3 has 14 residues. The germline gives CDR1 SGHAT, CDR2 FQNNGV. V lost 4 bases, J lost 8 bases, and 12 bases lay in between. The chain's CDR3 is CASSSTTEYSPLHF. Incomplete CDR3 DNA: TGTGCCAGCAGCTCAACGACAGAGTATTCACCC.

The sample holds many counts of this clone. The read falls 3 residues short of the CDR3 end, and the missing part is taken from the germline J gene. This chain links TRBV7-9 with TRBJ2-7, with 13 bases identical to TRBD2. The CDR3 has 14 residues. Unmatched junction bases numbered 4, after V lost 5 bases and J lost 6 bases. CDR1 is SEHNR, CDR2 FQNEAQ, per germline (reference sequence). The part of the CDR3 DNA that was read is TGTGCCAGCAGCCCCGGGACTAGCGGGGTCGAG. Translating gives CASSPGTSGVE. The CDR3 in its entirety is CASSPGTSGVEQYF.

This clone was seen many times. The read ends 3 residues early relative to the CDR3; the germline J gene fills the gap. This chain uses TRBV15 with TRBJ2-5, with 7 bases aligning to TRBD2. The CDR3 sequence is 14 residues long. Germline assignment: CDR1 LNHNV and CDR2 YYDKDF (reference sequence). J lost 5 bases, V lost 3 bases, and 6 bases had no gene match. The covered CDR3 bases are TGTGCCACCAGCAGGGGAGGGGCTGGTGAGACC. It specifies CATSRGGAGET. The full CDR3 reads CATSRGGAGETQYF.

By frequency in the sample, this clone is medium-sized. The read terminates 3 residues ahead of where the CDR3 ends, so the germline J gene completes it. The chain recombines TRBV28 with TRBJ1-4, with a possible D match to TRBD1 (6 bases). CDR3 length: 16 amino acids. From germline, CDR1 is MDHEN and CDR2 SYDVKM. The V end was cut by 6 bases, the J end by 4 bases, with 18 bases between. The sequenced part of the CDR3 DNA is TGTGCCAGCAGACCCACCCTGGGGGCTTATAATGAAAAA. Its translation: CASRPTLGAYNEK. The CDR3, in full, reads CASRPTLGAYNEKLFF.

By its share, this clone is medium-sized. Coverage ceases 3 residues before the CDR3 finishes, and the germline J gene fills in the end. The chain is built from TRBV20-1 and TRBJ1-1; 9 nucleotides line up with TRBD1. This CDR3 region has 17 residues. Germline V lookup: CDR1 DFQATT, CDR2 SNEGSKA (reference sequence). The J segment lost 0 bases and the V segment lost 0 bases, leaving 8 bases of the junction unmatched. This CDR3 reads CSARDSGTGQMNTEAFF. The sequenced CDR3 bases are TGCAGTGCTAGAGACTCAGGGACAGGGCAGATGAACACTGAA.

Ten or more counts support this clone. The read terminates 3 residues ahead of where the CDR3 ends, so the germline J gene completes it. The gene calls are TRBV5-1 and TRBJ1-1; D unresolved. This CDR3 spans 11 amino acids. Per the germline V gene, CDR1 is SGHRS and CDR2 is YFSETQ. CDR3 bases read: TGCGCCAGCAGCCTGACTGGGGAA. Protein product: CASSLTGE. The whole CDR3 region reads CASSLTGEAFF.

Many counts were recorded for this clone. The read comes to an end 3 residues before the CDR3 does, leaving the germline J gene to fill in the end. V usage is TRBV5-1 and J usage is TRBJ1-3; no reliable D call. The CDR3 spans 15 residues. Germline-derived CDR1 and CDR2 are SGHRS and YFSETQ. The V gene lost 0 bases and the J gene lost 4 bases, with 11 bases spanning the gap. CDR3 residues: CASSLGAQLGNTIYF. The CDR3 DNA, read in part, is TGCGCCAGCAGCTTGGGAGCGCAGCTCGGAAACACC.

This clone was counted ten times or more. The DNA ends 3 residues before the CDR3 does, and the rest of the CDR3 is filled in from the germline J gene. V gene TRBV5-5 combines with J gene TRBJ1-2; perhaps TRBD1 as D (5 bases). The CDR3 length is 15 residues. Germline loops: CDR1 SGHKS, CDR2 YYEKEE (reference sequence). V lost 0 bases, J lost 4 bases, and 13 bases lay in between. The sequenced part of the CDR3 DNA is TGTGCCAGCAGCTTGGTAGACAGAGAACTCTATGGC. Translation gives CASSLVDRELYG. The whole CDR3 region reads CASSLVDRELYGYTF.